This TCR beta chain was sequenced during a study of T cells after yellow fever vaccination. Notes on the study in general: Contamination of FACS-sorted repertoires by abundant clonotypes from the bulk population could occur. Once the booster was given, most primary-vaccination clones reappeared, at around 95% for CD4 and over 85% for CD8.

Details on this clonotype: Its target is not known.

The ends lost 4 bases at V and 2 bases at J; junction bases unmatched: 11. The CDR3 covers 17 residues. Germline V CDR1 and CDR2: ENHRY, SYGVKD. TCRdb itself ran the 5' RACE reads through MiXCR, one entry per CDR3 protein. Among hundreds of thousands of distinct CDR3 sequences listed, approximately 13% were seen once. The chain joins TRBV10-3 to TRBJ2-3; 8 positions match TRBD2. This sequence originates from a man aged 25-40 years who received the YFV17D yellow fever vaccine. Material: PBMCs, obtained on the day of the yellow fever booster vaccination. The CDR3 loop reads CAISGDNQRGNTDTQYF. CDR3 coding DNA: TGTGCCATCAGTGGGGATAATCAGCGGGGGAACACAGATACGCAGTATTTT.